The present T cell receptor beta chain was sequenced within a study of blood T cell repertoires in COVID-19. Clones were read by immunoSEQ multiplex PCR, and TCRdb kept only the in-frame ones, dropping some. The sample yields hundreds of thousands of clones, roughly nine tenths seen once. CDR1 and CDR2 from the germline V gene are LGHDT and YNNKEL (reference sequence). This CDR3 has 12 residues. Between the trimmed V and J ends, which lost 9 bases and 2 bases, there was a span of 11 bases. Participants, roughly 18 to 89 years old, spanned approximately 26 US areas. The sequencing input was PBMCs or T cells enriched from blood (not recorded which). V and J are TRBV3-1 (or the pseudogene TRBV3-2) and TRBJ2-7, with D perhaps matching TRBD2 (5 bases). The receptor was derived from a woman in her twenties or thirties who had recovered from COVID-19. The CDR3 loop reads CASGRVPYEQYF. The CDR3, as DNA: TGTGCCAGTGGGCGGGTCCCCTACGAGCAGTACTTC.